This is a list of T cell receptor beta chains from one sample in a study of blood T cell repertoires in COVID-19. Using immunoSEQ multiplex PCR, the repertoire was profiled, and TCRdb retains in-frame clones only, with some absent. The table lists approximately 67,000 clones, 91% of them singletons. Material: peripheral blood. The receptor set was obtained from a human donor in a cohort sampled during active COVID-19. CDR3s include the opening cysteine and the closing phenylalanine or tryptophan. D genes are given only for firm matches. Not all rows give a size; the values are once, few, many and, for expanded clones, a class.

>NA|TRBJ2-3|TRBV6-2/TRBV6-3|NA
TGTGCCAGCAGTTACGGTTTCGCGGGGGCCACGCAGTATTTT
CASSYGFAGATQYF
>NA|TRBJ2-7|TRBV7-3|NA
TGTGCCAGCAGCGCGGGGGGACAGGGTGCCTACGAGCAGTACTTC
CASSAGGQGAYEQYF
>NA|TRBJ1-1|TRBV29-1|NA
TGCAGCGTGGGGGGACCGGAGTACACTGAAGCTTTCTTT
CSVGGPEYTEAFF
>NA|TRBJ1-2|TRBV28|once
TGTGCCAGCAGTTCACCCAGCAAAACGGGCTATGGCTACACCTTC
CASSSPSKTGYGYTF
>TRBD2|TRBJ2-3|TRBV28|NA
TGTGCCAGCAGAAAGGAACCCACCGGGACTAGCGGGAGGCAGGGCACAGATACGCAGTATTTT
CASRKEPTGTSGRQGTDTQYF
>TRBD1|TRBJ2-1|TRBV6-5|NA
TGTGCCAGCAGGCGCCCCGGGACAGGGTACAATGAGCAGTTCTTC
CASRRPGTGYNEQFF
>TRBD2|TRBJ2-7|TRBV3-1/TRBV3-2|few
TGTGCCAGCAGCCAAGCGAGCGGGGTGTCCTACGAGCAGTACTTC
CASSQASGVSYEQYF
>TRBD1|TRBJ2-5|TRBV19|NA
TGTGCCAGTAGTATAGCGACAGGGGGAGAGACCCAGTACTTC
CASSIATGGETQYF
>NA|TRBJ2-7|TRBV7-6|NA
TGTGCCAGCAGCTCAGGCAGGGGTTCCTACGAGCAGTACTTC
CASSSGRGSYEQYF
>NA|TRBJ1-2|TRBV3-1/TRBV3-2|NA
TGTGCCAGCAGCCAAGATGAGCAGGGCCCGTTCTATGGCTACACCTTC
CASSQDEQGPFYGYTF
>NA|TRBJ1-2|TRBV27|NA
TGTGCCAGCAGTCCAAGCCTGACAGGATATGGCTACACCTTC
CASSPSLTGYGYTF
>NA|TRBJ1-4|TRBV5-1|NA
TGCGCCAGCAGCCTAAGCTCGCAGGGGTTCGGCGAAAAACTGTTTTTT
CASSLSSQGFGEKLFF
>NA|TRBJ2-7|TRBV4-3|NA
TGCGCCAGCAGCCAAGGGGCGACAGAGTCCTACGAGCAGTACTTC
CASSQGATESYEQYF
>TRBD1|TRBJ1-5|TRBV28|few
TGTGCCACCCAGGGGGGCCGGGAGAATCAGCCCCAGCATTTT
CATQGGRENQPQHF
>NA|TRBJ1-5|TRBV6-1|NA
TGTGCCAGCAGTGAGCAGGGTGATTTGGGCAATCAGCCCCAGCATTTT
CASSEQGDLGNQPQHF
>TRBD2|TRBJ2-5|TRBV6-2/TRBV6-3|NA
TGTGCCAGCAGTTACCCCTCCAGCGGGAGGCTGGGAGAGACCCAGTACTTC
CASSYPSSGRLGETQYF
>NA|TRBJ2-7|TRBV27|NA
TGTGCCAGCAGTTTAGAACCGGGACAAAGCTACGAGCAGTACTTC
CASSLEPGQSYEQYF
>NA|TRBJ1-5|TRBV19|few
TGTGCCAGTAGTATACCCGGACGGGACAATCAGCCCCAGCATTTT
CASSIPGRDNQPQHF
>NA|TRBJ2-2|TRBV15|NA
TGTGCCACCAGCAGAGATCGAACAAGAGGTGCCGGGGAGCTGTTTTTT
CATSRDRTRGAGELFF
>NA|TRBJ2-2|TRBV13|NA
TGTGCCAGCAGCGCTCCCGGGGCGAACACCGGGGAGCTGTTTTTT
CASSAPGANTGELFF
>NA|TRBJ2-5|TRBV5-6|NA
TGTGCCAGCAGCTTTAATCAGGGAGGTGAGACCCAGTACTTC
CASSFNQGGETQYF
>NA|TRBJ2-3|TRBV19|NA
TGTGCCAGTAGTAACAGGTTCGGCGGAGATACGCAGTATTTT
CASSNRFGGDTQYF
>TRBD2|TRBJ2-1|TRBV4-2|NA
TGTGCCAGCAGCCAAGATCCATTAGCGGGGGCGGGGTACAATGAGCAGTTCTTC
CASSQDPLAGAGYNEQFF
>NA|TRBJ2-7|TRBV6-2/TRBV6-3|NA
TGTGCCAGCAGTTACCCCACTGGTCCCTACGAGCAGTACTTC
CASSYPTGPYEQYF
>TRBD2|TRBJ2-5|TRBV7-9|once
TGTGCCAGCAGCCCCCCGGGACTAGCGGGGGAACTCCAAGAGACCCAGTACTTC
CASSPPGLAGELQETQYF
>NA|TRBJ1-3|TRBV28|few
TGTGCCAGCAGACCCACCTCGGCTGGAAACACCATATATTTT
CASRPTSAGNTIYF
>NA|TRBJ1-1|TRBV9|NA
TGTGCCAGCAGCGCGGAGGAGGGTGAAGCTTTCTTT
CASSAEEGEAFF
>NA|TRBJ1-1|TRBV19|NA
TGTGCCAGTAGTTCGGGCAGAAGAGCGGACACTGAAGCTTTCTTT
CASSSGRRADTEAFF
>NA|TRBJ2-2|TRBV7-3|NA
TGTGCCAGCAGCCCCGGGACACCCACCGGGGAGCTGTTTTTT
CASSPGTPTGELFF
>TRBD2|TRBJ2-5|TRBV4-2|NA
TGTGCCAGCAGCCCAAGGACTAGCGGGAGGACTGGGGAGACCCAGTACTTC
CASSPRTSGRTGETQYF
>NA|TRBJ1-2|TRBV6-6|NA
TGTGCCAGCACGCAGGACAGAGACTCTAACTATGGCTACACCTTC
CASTQDRDSNYGYTF
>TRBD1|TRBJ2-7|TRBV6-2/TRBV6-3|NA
TGTGCCAGCAGTCGACAGGGTCCTTACGAGCAGTACTTC
CASSRQGPYEQYF
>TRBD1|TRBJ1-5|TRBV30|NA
TGTGCCTGGAGTGTAAGGCAGGGGGGCAATCAGCCCCAGCATTTT
CAWSVRQGGNQPQHF
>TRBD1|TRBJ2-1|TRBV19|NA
TGTGCCAGTACCCAGGGGGCTGGTGATGAGCAGTTCTTC
CASTQGAGDEQFF
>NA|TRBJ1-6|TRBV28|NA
TGTGCCAGTGGACAGTATAATTCACCCCTCCACTTT
CASGQYNSPLHF
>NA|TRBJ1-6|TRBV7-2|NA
TGTGCCAGCAGCGGCCTTGTGAGGAGCTCCTATAATTCACCCCTCCACTTT
CASSGLVRSSYNSPLHF
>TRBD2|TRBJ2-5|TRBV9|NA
TGTGCCAGCAGCGCTCAACCGGGACTAGCCACAGAGACCCAGTACTTC
CASSAQPGLATETQYF
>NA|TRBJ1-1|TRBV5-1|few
TGCGCCAGCAGCTTGACAGGGAACACTGAAGCTTTCTTT
CASSLTGNTEAFF
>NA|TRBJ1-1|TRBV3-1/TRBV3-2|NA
TGTGCCAGCAGCTCCCGCGGGATACTTACTGAAGCTTTCTTT
CASSSRGILTEAFF
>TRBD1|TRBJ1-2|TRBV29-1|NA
TGCAGCGTTATCATCCGACTTTCGCAACAGGGGTATGGCTACACCTTC
CSVIIRLSQQGYGYTF
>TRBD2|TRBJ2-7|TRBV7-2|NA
TGTGCCAGCAGCCCGGCCGTAGCGGGGGGAGCCTACGAGCAGTACTTC
CASSPAVAGGAYEQYF
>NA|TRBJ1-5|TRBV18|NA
TGTGCCAGCTCACCACTGGACAGCCCGTATAGCAATCAGCCCCAGCATTTT
CASSPLDSPYSNQPQHF
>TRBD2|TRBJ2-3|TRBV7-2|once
TGTGCCAGCAGCTTAGTAGGGACTAGGAGTACAGATACGCAGTATTTT
CASSLVGTRSTDTQYF
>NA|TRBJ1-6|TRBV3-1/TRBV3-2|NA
TGTGCCAGCAGCCAAGAGAGGCGGTCACCCCTCCACTTT
CASSQERRSPLHF
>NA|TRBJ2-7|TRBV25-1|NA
TGTGCCAGCAGTGAAACAGGGTCGATCTACGAGCAGTACTTC
CASSETGSIYEQYF
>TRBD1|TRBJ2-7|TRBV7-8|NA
TGTGCCAGCAGCTTAGGGGGACAGGAAAGCTACGAGCAGTACTTC
CASSLGGQESYEQYF
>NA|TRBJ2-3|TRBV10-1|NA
TGCGCCAGCAGCAGGGGTAAATTGACAGATACGCAGTATTTT
CASSRGKLTDTQYF
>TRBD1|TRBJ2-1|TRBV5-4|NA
TGTGCCAGCAGCTACGGAAGACAGGGGCTCTACAATGAGCAGTTCTTC
CASSYGRQGLYNEQFF
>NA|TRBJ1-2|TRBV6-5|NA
TGTGCCAGCAGTTACCGACAGCTAAACTATGGCTACACCTTC
CASSYRQLNYGYTF
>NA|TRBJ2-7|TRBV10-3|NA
TGTGCCATCAGTGACACCTACGAGCAGTACTTC
CAISDTYEQYF
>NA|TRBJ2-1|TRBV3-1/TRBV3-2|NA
TGTGCCAGCAGCCCTCTAAGGGGGGGTGATGAGCAGTTCTTC
CASSPLRGGDEQFF
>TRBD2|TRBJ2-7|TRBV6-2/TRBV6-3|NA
TGTGCCAGCAGTTACTCGGCTAGCGGGACCTACGAGCAGTACTTC
CASSYSASGTYEQYF
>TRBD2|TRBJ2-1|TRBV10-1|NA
TGCGCCAGCAGTGACGGGACTACCTTAGGCTACAATGAGCAGTTCTTC
CASSDGTTLGYNEQFF
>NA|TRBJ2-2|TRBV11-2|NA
TGTGCCAGCAGCTTCTTCGGCACCGGGGAGCTGTTTTTT
CASSFFGTGELFF
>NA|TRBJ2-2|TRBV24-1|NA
TGTGCCACCAGTGATTTGGGACAACGCACCGGGGAGCTGTTTTTT
CATSDLGQRTGELFF
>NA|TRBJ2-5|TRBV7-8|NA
TGTGCCAGCAGCTTAGGTTGGGAACAGGCCACCCAAGAGACCCAGTACTTC
CASSLGWEQATQETQYF
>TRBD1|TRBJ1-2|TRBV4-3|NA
TGCGCCAGCAGCCAAGCCTCGACAGGGATCGACTATGGCTACACCTTC
CASSQASTGIDYGYTF